Below, one TCR beta chain is given with its context. Per germline, CDR1 SGHVS and CDR2 FNYEAQ. V was clipped by 4 bases and J by 4 bases, with 19 bases between them. This CDR3 region has 16 residues. The source of the sample is a study of blood T cell repertoires in COVID-19. The wider study: From the United States, Italy and Spain came samples of acute and convalescent COVID-19. Sample material is recorded as cDNA or gDNA derived from T cells, B-cell-depleted T cells, or PBMCs.

As originally analysed: Researchers report that nucleated cell counts were estimated from reference gene primer amplification. The method was immunoSEQ multiplex PCR; TCRdb's version includes in-frame clones alone and lacks a portion of them. D and trimming were read from the DNA, whereas the V and J calls and clone size are those reported in that table. Of roughly 290,000 clones listed, around 87% are singletons. This TCR came from a woman in her twenties or thirties who had recovered from COVID-19. Sequencing was carried out using peripheral blood. The rearrangement joins TRBV7-6 to TRBJ1-2; TRBD1 is a possible D gene (6 bases). CDR3 protein: CASSSDSGQLLYGYTF. The CDR3 nucleotides read TGTGCCAGCAGCTCCGACTCTGGACAGCTCCTCTATGGCTACACCTTC. Full variable domain (rest looked up from reference TRBV7-6 and TRBJ1-2): GAGVSQSPRYKVTKRGQDVALRCDPISGHVSLYWYRQALGQGPEFLTYFNYEAQQDKSGLPNDRFSAERPEGSISTLTIQRTEQRDSAMYRCASSSDSGQLLYGYTFGSGTRLTVV.